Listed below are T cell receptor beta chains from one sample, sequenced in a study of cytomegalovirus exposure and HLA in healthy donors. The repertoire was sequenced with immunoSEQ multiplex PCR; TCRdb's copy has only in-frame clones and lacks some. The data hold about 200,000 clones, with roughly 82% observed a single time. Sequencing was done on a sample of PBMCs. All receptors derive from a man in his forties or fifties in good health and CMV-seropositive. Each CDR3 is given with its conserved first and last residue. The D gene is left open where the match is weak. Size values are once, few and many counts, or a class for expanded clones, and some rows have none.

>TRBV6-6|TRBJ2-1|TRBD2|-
TGTGCCAGCAGTTCTAGCGGGAGGACCTACAATGAGCAGTTCTTC
CASSSSGRTYNEQFF
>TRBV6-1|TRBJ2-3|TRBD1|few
TGTGCCACTGCACAGGGGTTCACAGATACGCAGTATTTT
CATAQGFTDTQYF
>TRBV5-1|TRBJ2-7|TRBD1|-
TGCGCCAACAGCCCTGGGACAGGGGGCTACGAGCAGTACTTC
CANSPGTGGYEQYF
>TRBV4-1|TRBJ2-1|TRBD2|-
TGCGCCAGCAGCCAAGCGGAGACTAGCATGTATGAGCAGTTCTTC
CASSQAETSMYEQFF
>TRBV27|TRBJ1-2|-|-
TGTGCCAGCATGGATCAACTATTGCGGGGCTACACCTTC
CASMDQLLRGYTF
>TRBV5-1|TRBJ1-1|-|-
TGCGCCAGCAGCTTAGTTCCGGGGGAAGCCTTCTTT
CASSLVPGEAFF
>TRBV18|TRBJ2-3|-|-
TGTGCCAGCTCACCAGAGGCATCATCCCCGGTAGATACGCAGTATTTT
CASSPEASSPVDTQYF
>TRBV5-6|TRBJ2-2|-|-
TGTGCCAGCAGCTTGGTTCGGGCGAACACCGGGGAGCTGTTTTTT
CASSLVRANTGELFF
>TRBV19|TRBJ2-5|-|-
TGTGCCAGTAGTATGGGCCGTGGAGAGACCCAGTACTTC
CASSMGRGETQYF
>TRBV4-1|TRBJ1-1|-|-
TGCGCCAGCAGCCAAGGACACCGTGAAGCTTTCTTT
CASSQGHREAFF
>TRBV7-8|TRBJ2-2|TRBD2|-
TGTGCCAGCAGCTCCCCCGGGACTAGAATCGACGCCGGGGAGCTGTTTTTT
CASSSPGTRIDAGELFF
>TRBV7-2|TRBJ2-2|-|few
TGTGCCAGCAGCTTCTCCCGGGAGCCGAACACCGGGGAGCTGTTTTTT
CASSFSREPNTGELFF
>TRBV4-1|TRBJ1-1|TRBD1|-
TGCGCCAGCAGCCAAGAAGCACAGGGGCTCGGAAACATGAACACTGAAGCTTTCTTT
CASSQEAQGLGNMNTEAFF